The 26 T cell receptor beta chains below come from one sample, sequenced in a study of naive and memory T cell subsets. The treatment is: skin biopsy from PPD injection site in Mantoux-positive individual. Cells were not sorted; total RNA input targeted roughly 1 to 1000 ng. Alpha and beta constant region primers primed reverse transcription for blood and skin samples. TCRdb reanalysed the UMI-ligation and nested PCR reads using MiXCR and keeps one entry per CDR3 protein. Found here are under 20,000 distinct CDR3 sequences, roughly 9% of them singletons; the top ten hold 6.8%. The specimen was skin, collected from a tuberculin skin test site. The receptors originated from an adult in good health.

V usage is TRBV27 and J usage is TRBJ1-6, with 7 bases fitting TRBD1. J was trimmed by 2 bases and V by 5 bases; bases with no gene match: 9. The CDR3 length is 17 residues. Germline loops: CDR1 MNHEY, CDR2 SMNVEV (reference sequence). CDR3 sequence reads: CASSPSRQGPYNSPLHF. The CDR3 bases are TGTGCCAGCAGTCCATCCCGACAGGGACCCTATAATTCACCCCTCCACTTT.

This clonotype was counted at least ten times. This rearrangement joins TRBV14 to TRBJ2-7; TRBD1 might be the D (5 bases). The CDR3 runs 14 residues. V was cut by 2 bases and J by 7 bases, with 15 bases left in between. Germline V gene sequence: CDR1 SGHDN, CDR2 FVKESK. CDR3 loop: CASSQTYSSGEQYF. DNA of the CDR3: TGTGCCAGCAGCCAAACCTACTCCTCAGGGGAGCAGTACTTC.

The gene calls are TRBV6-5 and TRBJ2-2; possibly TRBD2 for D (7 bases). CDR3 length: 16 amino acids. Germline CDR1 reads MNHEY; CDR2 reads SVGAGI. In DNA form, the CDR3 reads TGTGCAGCAAGGGGGGGGGCCCGTGTAGACACCGGGGAGCTGTTTTTT. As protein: CAARGGARVDTGELFF.

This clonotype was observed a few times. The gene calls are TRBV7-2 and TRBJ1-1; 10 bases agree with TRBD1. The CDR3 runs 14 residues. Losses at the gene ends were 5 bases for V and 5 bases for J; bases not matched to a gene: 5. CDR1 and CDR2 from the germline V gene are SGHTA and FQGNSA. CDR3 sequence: CASSQPGQGTEAFF. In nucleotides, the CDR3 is TGTGCCAGCAGCCAGCCGGGACAGGGGACTGAAGCTTTCTTT.

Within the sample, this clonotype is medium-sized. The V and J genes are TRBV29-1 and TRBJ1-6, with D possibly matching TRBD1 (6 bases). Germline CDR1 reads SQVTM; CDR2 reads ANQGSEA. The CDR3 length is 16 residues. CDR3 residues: CSPQGPRGRLNSPLHF. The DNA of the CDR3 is TGCAGTCCCCAGGGGCCAAGGGGACGATTAAATTCACCCCTCCACTTT. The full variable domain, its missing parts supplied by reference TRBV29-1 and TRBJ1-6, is SAVISQKPSRDICQRGTSLTIQCQVDSQVTMMFWYRQQPGQSLTLIATANQGSEATYESGFVIDKFPISRPNLTFSTLTVSNMSPEDSSIYLCSPQGPRGRLNSPLHFGNGTRLTVT.

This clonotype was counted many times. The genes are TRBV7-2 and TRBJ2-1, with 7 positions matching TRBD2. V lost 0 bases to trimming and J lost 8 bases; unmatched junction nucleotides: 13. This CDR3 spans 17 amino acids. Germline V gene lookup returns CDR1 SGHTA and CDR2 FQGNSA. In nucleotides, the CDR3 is TGTGCCAGCAGCTTAGCGAGTCGGACTAGGAGTATCTATGAGCAGTTCTTC. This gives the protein CASSLASRTRSIYEQFF.

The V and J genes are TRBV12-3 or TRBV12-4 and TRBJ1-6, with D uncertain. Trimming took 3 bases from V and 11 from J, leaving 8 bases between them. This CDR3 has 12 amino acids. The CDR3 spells CASSFARTPLHF. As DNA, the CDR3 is TGTGCCAGCAGTTTCGCCCGGACACCCCTCCACTTT.

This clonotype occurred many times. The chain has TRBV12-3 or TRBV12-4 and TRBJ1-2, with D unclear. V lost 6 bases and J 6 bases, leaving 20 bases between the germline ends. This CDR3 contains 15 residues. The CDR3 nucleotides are TGTGCCAGCAGCCCAACGCAGAGAGGATCGAATGGCTACACCTTC. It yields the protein CASSPTQRGSNGYTF.

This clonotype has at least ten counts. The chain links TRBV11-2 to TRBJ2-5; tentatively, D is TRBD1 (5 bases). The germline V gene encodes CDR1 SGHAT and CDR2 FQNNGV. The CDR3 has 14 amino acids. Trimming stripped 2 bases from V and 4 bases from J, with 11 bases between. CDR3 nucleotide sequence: TGTGCCAGCAGCTTACAGGGCCCAGGAGAGACCCAGTACTTC. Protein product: CASSLQGPGETQYF.

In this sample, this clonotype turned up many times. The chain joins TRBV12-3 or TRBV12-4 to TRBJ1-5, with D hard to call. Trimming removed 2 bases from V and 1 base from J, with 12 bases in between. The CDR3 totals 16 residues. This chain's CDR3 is CASSLFGVASNQPQHF. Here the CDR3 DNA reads TGTGCCAGCAGTTTATTTGGGGTGGCCAGCAATCAGCCCCAGCATTTT.

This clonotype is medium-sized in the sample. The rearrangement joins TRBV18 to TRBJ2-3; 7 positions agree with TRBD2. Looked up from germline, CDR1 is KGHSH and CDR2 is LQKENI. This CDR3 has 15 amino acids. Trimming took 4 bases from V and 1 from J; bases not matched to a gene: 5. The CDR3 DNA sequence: TGTGCCAGCTCACTGCTCGCGGGAGGCACAGATACGCAGTATTTT. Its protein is CASSLLAGGTDTQYF.

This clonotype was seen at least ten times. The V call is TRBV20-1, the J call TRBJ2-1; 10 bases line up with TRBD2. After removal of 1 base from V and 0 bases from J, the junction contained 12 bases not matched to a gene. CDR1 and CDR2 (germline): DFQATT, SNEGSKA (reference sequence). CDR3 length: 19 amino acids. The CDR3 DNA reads TGCAGTGCTAGAGCCCCTTTGTATAGCGGGGGGTCCTCCTACAATGAGCAGTTCTTC. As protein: CSARAPLYSGGSSYNEQFF.

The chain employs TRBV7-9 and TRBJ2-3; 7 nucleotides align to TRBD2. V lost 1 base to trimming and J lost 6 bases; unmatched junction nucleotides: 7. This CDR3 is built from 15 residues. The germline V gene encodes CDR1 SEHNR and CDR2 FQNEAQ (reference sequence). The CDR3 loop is CASSLESGASDTQYF. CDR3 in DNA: TGTGCCAGCAGCTTAGAGAGCGGGGCGTCCGATACGCAGTATTTT. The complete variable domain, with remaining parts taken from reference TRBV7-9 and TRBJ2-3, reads DTGVSQNPRHKITKRGQNVTFRCDPISEHNRLYWYRQTLGQGPEFLTYFQNEAQLEKSRLLSDRFSAERPKGSFSTLEIQRTEQGDSAMYLCASSLESGASDTQYFGPGTRLTVL.

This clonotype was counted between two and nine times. DNA for the CDR3: TGCGCCAGCAGCCCCGCGGACTCCGCCTGCACAGATACGCAGTATTTT. Protein: CASSPADSACTDTQYF. The gene calls are TRBV4-1 and TRBJ2-3, with D tentatively TRBD2 (5 bases). The V end lost 4 bases, the J end lost 1 base, and 15 bases lay between the germline ends. Looked up from germline, CDR1 is MGHRA and CDR2 is YSYEKL. The CDR3 spans 16 residues.

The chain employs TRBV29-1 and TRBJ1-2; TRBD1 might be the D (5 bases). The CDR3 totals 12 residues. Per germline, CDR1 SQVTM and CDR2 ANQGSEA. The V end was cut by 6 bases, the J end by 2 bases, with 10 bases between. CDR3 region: CSVGDGNYGYTF. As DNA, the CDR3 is TGCAGCGTCGGGGACGGGAACTATGGCTACACCTTC.

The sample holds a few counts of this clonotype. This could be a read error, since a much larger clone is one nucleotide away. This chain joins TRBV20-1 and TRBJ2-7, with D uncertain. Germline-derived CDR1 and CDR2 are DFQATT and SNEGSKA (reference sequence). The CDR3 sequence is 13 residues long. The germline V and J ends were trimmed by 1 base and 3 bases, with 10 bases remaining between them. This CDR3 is CSARGDRDYEQYF. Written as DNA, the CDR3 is TGCAGTGCTAGAGGCGACCGAGACTACGAGCAGTACTTC.

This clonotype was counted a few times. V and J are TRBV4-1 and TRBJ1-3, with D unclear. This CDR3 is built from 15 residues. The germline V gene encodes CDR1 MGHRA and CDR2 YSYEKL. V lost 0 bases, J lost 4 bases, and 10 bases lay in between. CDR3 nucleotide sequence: TGCGCCAGCAGCCAAGATGCCGGGGTCGGAAACACCATATATTTT. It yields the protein CASSQDAGVGNTIYF.

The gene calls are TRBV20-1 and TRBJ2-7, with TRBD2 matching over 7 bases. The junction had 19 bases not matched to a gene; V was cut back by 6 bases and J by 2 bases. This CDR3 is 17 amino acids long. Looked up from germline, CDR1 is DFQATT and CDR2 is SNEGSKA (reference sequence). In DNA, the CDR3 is TGCAGTGCGCGGATGTCCCTGGGAGGGCTTGCAACCTACGAGCAGTACTTC. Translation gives CSARMSLGGLATYEQYF.

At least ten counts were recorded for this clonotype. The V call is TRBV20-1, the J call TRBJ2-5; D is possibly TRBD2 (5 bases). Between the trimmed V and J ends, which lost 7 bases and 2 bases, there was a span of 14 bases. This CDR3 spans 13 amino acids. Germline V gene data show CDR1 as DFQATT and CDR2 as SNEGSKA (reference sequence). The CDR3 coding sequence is TGCAGTGTAGTGATGAGCGGACAAGAGACCCAGTACTTC. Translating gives CSVVMSGQETQYF.

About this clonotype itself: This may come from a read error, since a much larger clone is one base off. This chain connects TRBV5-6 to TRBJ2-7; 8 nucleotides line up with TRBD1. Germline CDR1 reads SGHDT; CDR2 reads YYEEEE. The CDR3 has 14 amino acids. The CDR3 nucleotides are TGTGCCAGAAGCTTTGGGACAGGAGTCTACGAGCAGTACTTC. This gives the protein CARSFGTGVYEQYF.

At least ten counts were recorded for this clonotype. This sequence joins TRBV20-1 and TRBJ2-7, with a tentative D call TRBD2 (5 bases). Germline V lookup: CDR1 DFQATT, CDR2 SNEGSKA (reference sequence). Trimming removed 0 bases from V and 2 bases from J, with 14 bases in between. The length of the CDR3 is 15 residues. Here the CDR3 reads CSARELQRRTYEQYF. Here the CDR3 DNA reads TGCAGTGCTAGAGAACTCCAGCGGAGAACCTACGAGCAGTACTTC.

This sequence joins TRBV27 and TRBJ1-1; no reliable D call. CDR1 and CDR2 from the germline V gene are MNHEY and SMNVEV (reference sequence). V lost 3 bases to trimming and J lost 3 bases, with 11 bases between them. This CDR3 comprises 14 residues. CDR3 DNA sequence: TGTGCCAGCAGTTTCGAAGGAGGATACACTGAAGCTTTCTTT. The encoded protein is CASSFEGGYTEAFF.

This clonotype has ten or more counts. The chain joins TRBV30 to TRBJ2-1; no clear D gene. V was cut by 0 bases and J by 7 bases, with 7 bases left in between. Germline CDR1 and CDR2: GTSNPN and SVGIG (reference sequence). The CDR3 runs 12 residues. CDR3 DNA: TGTGCCTGGAGTGTCAGAGTTAATGAGCAGTTCTTC. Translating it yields CAWSVRVNEQFF.

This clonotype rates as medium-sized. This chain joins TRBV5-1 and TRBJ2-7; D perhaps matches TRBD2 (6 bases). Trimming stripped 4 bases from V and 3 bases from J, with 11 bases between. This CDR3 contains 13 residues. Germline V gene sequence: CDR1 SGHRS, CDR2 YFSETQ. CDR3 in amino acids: CASSPAGIYEQYF. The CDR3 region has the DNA TGCGCCAGCAGCCCCGCGGGGATCTACGAGCAGTACTTC. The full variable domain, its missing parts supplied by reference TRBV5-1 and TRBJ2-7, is KAGVTQTPRYLIKTRGQQVTLSCSPISGHRSVSWYQQTPGQGLQFLFEYFSETQRNKGNFPGRFSGRQFSNSRSEMNVSTLELGDSALYLCASSPAGIYEQYFGPGTRLTVT.

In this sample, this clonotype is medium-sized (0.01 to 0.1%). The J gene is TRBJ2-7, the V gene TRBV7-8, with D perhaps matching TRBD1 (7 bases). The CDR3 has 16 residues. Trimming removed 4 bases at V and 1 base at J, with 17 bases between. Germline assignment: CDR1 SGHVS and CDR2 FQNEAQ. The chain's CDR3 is CASSWDQGGGSYEQYF. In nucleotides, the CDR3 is TGTGCCAGCAGCTGGGACCAGGGGGGAGGATCCTACGAGCAGTACTTC.

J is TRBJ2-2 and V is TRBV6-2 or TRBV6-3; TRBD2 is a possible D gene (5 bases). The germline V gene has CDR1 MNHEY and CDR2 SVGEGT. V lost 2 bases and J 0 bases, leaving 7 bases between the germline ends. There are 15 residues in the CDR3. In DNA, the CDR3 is TGTGCCAGCAGTTACCGGGGTCCGAACACCGGGGAGCTGTTTTTT. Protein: CASSYRGPNTGELFF.